The 20 T cell receptor beta chains in this list originate from one sample, sequenced in a study of tumor-infiltrating lymphocytes in primary liver carcinoma. The study co-extracted DNA and RNA from 20-30 mg of unsorted bulk tissue. The template, roughly 510 ng total RNA, yielded TCR beta cDNA made with a constant-region primer. Slightly modified ARM-PCR with three nested multiplex PCR rounds yielded TCR beta libraries. A C-beta reverse primer and TRBV1-TRBV30 forward primers served in each of the first two PCR rounds, at approximately 10 cycles apiece. TCRdb reprocessed the multiplex PCR reads with MiXCR, giving one entry per CDR3 protein. The table includes more than 90,000 distinct CDR3 sequences, around 66% detected once. The material sequenced was liver tumor tissue from sampling region 2. As for subset: tumor region T2, inferior pole. Receptors were obtained from a woman aged 55-70 years with primary liver carcinoma and hepatitis B virus infection.

This chain joins TRBV11-2 and TRBJ1-6; 7 bases align to TRBD1. The junction had 9 bases not matched to a gene; V was cut back by 1 base and J by 9 bases. The CDR3 has 16 amino acids. Germline V gives CDR1 SGHAT, CDR2 FQNNGV. The DNA for the CDR3 is TGTGCCAGCAGCTTAGTCTTCTCGGGACAGACTTCACCCCTCCACTTT. It is translated as CASSLVFSGQTSPLHF.

The CDR3 DNA is TGCGCCAGCAGCCTGCGCCAGGCAACTAATGAAAAACTGTTTTTT. Encoded protein: CASSLRQATNEKLFF. V gene TRBV4-1 combines with J gene TRBJ1-4; no definite D call. CDR3 size: 15 residues. Germline lookup yields CDR1 MGHRA and CDR2 YSYEKL. The V and J ends lost 4 bases and 0 bases respectively, with 9 bases between them.

Comments on this clonotype: This may stem from a read error, because a much larger clone lies one nucleotide away. The rearrangement links TRBV28 to TRBJ2-7; TRBD2 matches at 12 bases. The CDR3 sequence is 15 residues long. The germline gives CDR1 MDHEN, CDR2 SYDVKM. CDR3 protein: CACSTRLAGVGEQYF. CDR3 DNA sequence: TGTGCCTGCAGTACCCGACTAGCGGGAGTTGGCGAGCAGTACTTC.

Notes on this clonotype: The junction does not match germline at one end; this may be a read error. CDR3 sequence (DNA): TGTGCCAGCAGACCCGACGACAGGGACACTGAAACTTTCTTT. It encodes CASRPDDRDTETFF. This rearrangement joins TRBV12-3 or TRBV12-4 to TRBJ1-1; TRBD1 matches 7 bases. This CDR3 is 14 amino acids long.

In regard to this clonotype: No conserved phenylalanine or tryptophan is present at the end of the CDR3, so a read error is the likely explanation. It is unclear where the CDR3 begins or ends on the DNA, so no DNA is shown, and the CDR3 is as TCRdb lists it. V is TRBV6-5 and J is TRBJ2-3; the DNA was not used to check the table's D call, TRBD2. The CDR3 sequence runs 15 residues, both termini included. From germline, CDR1 is MNHEY and CDR2 SVGAGI. The CDR3 here is CASRTSGPGTDTKYL.

Note on this clonotype: A much larger clone differs by one base, so this may be a read error. This sequence joins TRBV28 and TRBJ2-3, with D perhaps given as TRBD1 or TRBD2 (5 bases each). The V end lost 3 bases, the J end lost 2 bases, and 15 bases lay between the germline ends. This CDR3 has 16 amino acids. Germline assignment: CDR1 MDHEN and CDR2 SYDVKM. The CDR3 DNA sequence: TGTGCCAGCAGTTTGGGCCCCGGGGACCTCACAGATACGCAGTATTTT. Translation gives CASSLGPGDLTDTQYF.

With regard to this clonotype: A much more abundant neighbour one base away suggests this may be a read error. The chain recombines TRBV2 with TRBJ2-7, with D tentatively TRBD2 (5 bases). CDR1 and CDR2 (germline): SNHLY, FYNNEI. V lost 4 bases and J 2 bases, leaving 21 bases between the germline ends. CDR3 length: 17 amino acids. This chain's CDR3 is CASSAAAVAAHAYEQYF. The CDR3 DNA follows: TGTGCCAGCAGTGCGGCAGCGGTGGCAGCCCACGCCTACGAGCAGTACTTC.

Regarding this clonotype: This CDR3 fails to terminate in the conserved phenylalanine or tryptophan, so it likely reflects a read error. V and J are TRBV28 and TRBJ1-2; D uncertain. The length of the CDR3 is 13 residues. Looked up from germline, CDR1 is MDHEN and CDR2 is SYDVKM. CDR3 bases: TGCGTCCTTAGACCCGGCGGTACCTATGGCTACACCTTA. It specifies CVLRPGGTYGYTL.

Note on this clonotype: At one end, the junction sequence differs from germline, possibly due to a read error. This chain uses TRBV6-2 or TRBV6-3 with TRBJ2-5, with 7 bases matching TRBD2. Germline lookup yields CDR1 MNHEY and CDR2 SVGEGT. This CDR3 contains 13 residues. CDR3: CASSRTREETQYF. In DNA form, the CDR3 reads TGTGCTAGCAGCCGGACTAGGGAAGAGACCCAGTACTTC.

This clonotype showed up just a few times. It may be a read error: a sequence one base away is much more abundant. This chain joins TRBV12-3 or TRBV12-4 and TRBJ2-7; 11 bases map to TRBD1. The CDR3 loop spans 14 amino acids. J lost 6 bases, V lost 5 bases, and 6 bases had no gene match. The CDR3: CASSVGTGGGEQYF. CDR3 sequence (DNA): TGTGCCAGCAGTGTCGGGACAGGGGGTGGCGAGCAGTACTTC.

This clonotype was seen more than once but under ten times. The rearrangement links TRBV11-2 to TRBJ2-1, with TRBD2 matching over 12 bases. This CDR3 is 15 amino acids long. Trimming at V came to 5 bases and at J to 7 bases, leaving 6 bases not matched to a gene. Germline V gene sequence: CDR1 SGHAT, CDR2 FQNNGV. CDR3 DNA sequence: TGTGCCAGCAGCACGACTAGCGGGAGAAGTAATGAGCAGTTCTTC. This sequence encodes CASSTTSGRSNEQFF.

This clonotype was recorded once. No conserved phenylalanine or tryptophan is present at the end of the CDR3, so a read error is the likely explanation. The V and J genes are TRBV11-3 and TRBJ1-4, with D unresolved. The CDR3 contains 14 residues. Germline V gives CDR1 SGHNT, CDR2 YENEEA. The CDR3 region is CASSLVMESEKLFL. CDR3 coding DNA: TGTGCCAGCAGTTTAGTCATGGAGAGTGAAAAACTGTTTTTG.

Regarding this clonotype: This could be a read error, since a much larger clone is one nucleotide away. V gene TRBV13 combines with J gene TRBJ2-3, with 8 bases fitting TRBD1. The CDR3 runs to 14 residues. In germline, CDR1 is PRHDT, CDR2 FYEKMQ (reference sequence). The CDR3 protein is CAGSSGQGTDTQYF. DNA of the CDR3: TGTGCCGGCAGCTCGGGACAGGGCACAGATACGCAGTATTTT.

This clonotype was detected many times. The V call is TRBV7-8, the J call TRBJ2-3, with D possibly TRBD1 on 5 matching bases. The CDR3 loop spans 14 amino acids. Deletions cut 5 bases from V and 4 bases from J, with 13 bases between. Germline-derived CDR1 and CDR2 are SGHVS and FQNEAQ. The CDR3: CASSPRTYSDTQYF. For the CDR3, the DNA is TGTGCCAGCAGCCCCCGGACATACTCAGATACGCAGTATTTT. The full variable domain, completed using reference TRBV7-8 and TRBJ2-3, is GAGVSQSPRYKVAKRGQDVALRCDPISGHVSLFWYQQALGQGPEFLTYFQNEAQLDKSGLPSDRFFAERPEGSVSTLKIQRTQQEDSAVYLCASSPRTYSDTQYFGPGTRLTVL.

This clonotype was found a few times. The junction does not match germline at one end; this may be a read error. The chain employs TRBV11-2 and TRBJ2-7; possibly TRBD2 for D (6 bases). CDR1 is SGHAT, CDR2 FQNNGV, per germline. The CDR3 spans 16 residues. CDR3 loop: CASSLTSGAGGYEQYF. DNA of the CDR3: TGTGCTAGCAGCTTAACGTCGGGAGCAGGAGGCTACGAGCAGTACTTC.

CDR3 in DNA: TGCAGTGCTAGTCAGGGGTTTGGGACTGAAGCTTTCTTT. Amino acids: CSASQGFGTEAFF. The V gene is TRBV20-1, the J gene TRBJ1-1, with a weak D call TRBD1 (6 bases). Trimming cost V 3 bases and J 5 bases, with 13 bases left between them. Germline loops: CDR1 DFQATT, CDR2 SNEGSKA (reference sequence). The CDR3 spans 13 residues.

As regards this clonotype: The junction differs from germline at one of its ends, possibly a read error. The rearrangement uses TRBV11-2 and TRBJ2-7, with 8 bases that match TRBD2. This CDR3 comprises 16 residues. Germline CDR1 and CDR2: SGHAT and FQNNGV. The CDR3 region is CASSYGGRTSGSDQYF. Written as DNA, the CDR3 is TGTGCCAGCAGCTACGGCGGGAGGACCTCGGGCAGCGATCAGTATTTC.

This clonotype came up once. Lacking the conserved final phenylalanine or tryptophan, this CDR3 likely reflects a read error. This rearrangement joins TRBV11-3 to TRBJ2-7; TRBD2 aligns across 7 bases. The CDR3 runs 14 residues. Trimming removed 10 bases from V and 5 bases from J; junction bases left unmatched: 14. Germline V CDR1 and CDR2: SGHNT, YENEEA. CDR3 residues: CANRLSGREHEQYL. The CDR3 coding sequence is TGTGCCAACAGGTTAAGCGGGCGGGAGCACGAGCAGTACCTC.

Comments on this clonotype: This likely comes from a read error, as the CDR3 has no conserved phenylalanine or tryptophan at its end. This rearrangement joins TRBV29-1 to TRBJ1-2; TRBD1 is a possible D gene (5 bases). CDR1 SQVTM and CDR2 ANQGSEA come from the germline V gene. The V gene lost 7 bases and the J gene lost 8 bases, with 20 bases spanning the gap. This CDR3 has 13 amino acids. This chain's CDR3 is CSGTIIGPIGYTL. In nucleotides, the CDR3 is TGCAGCGGGACAATTATTGGGCCTATAGGCTACACCCTC.

In its sample, this clonotype was seen once. A much larger clone lies a single base off, so this may be a read error. The chain joins TRBV5-1 to TRBJ2-3; 8 bases line up with TRBD2. The CDR3 loop spans 14 amino acids. Germline CDR1 SGHRS, CDR2 YFSETQ. The CDR3, as DNA: TGCACCAGCAGCCCTGGACTAGCAGCTGATACGCAGTATTTT. Protein sequence: CTSSPGLAADTQYF.